This T cell receptor beta chain stems from a study of vaccination and CD4 T cells after COVID-19. The Oncomine TCR Beta short-read assay sequenced DNA from cultured CD4+ T cells. From CD4+ T cells that had been cultured, genomic DNA was extracted. TCRdb itself ran the PCR reads through MiXCR, one entry per CDR3 protein. The sample holds about 9,900 distinct CDR3 sequences, more than 30% seen once. As for treatment: roughly ten-day PBMC culture with coronavirus spike peptide pools or control peptides (ViraFEST assay). Samples of CD4+ T cells were obtained from the unexposed donor before the COVID-19 pandemic (2011-2018). The ViraFEST method relied on peptide pools to expand antigen-specific T cells, followed by TCR sequencing. Contingent on cell availability, unexposed-donor CD4+ T cells were interrogated with SARS-CoV-2 S/N and four cold-coronavirus spikes. About this clonotype: Its antigen remains unidentified.

Germline V gene sequence: CDR1 DFQATT, CDR2 SNEGSKA (reference sequence). With 5 bases clipped from V and 4 bases from J, the junction kept 12 bases outside the gene matches. The CDR3 covers 16 residues. The sequencing input was CD4+ T cells from blood, cultured in vitro. The TCR comes from a human donor in good health. The V call is TRBV20-1, the J call TRBJ2-1; 9 bases map to TRBD2. The DNA of the CDR3 is TGCAGTGCTGCCCCCCCGGAGCGGGGGGTTTACAATGAGCAGTTCTTC. It yields the protein CSAAPPERGVYNEQFF.